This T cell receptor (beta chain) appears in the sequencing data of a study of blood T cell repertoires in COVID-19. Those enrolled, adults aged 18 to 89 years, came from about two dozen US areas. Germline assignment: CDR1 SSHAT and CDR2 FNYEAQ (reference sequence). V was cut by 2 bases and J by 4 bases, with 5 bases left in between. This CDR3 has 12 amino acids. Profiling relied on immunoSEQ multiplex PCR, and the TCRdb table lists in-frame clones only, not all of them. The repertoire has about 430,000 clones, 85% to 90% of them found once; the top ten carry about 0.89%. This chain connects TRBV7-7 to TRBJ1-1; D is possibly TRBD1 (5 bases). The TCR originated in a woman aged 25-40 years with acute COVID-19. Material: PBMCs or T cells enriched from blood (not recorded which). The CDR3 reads CASSLRGTEAFF. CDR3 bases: TGTGCCAGCAGCTTAAGGGGCACTGAAGCTTTCTTT.